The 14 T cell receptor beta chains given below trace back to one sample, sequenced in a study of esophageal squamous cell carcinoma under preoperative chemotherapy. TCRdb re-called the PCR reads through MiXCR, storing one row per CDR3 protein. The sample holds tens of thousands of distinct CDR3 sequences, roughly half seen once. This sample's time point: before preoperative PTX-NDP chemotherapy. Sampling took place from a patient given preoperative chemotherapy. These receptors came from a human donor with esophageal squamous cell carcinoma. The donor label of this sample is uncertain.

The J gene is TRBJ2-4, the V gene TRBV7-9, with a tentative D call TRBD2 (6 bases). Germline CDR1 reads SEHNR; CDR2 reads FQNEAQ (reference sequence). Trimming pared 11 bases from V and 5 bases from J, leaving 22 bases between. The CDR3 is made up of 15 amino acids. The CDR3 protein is CAGRPGRRGQNIQYF. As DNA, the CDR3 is TGTGCCGGGAGGCCTGGACGCCGTGGCCAAAACATTCAGTACTTC.

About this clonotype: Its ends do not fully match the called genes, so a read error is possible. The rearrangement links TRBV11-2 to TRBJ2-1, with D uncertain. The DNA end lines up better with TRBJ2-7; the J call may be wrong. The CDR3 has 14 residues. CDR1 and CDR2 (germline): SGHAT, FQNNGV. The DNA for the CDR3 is TGCGCGAGCCTCCTTGCGGTAAGCACCAATGCGCAGTACTTC. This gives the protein CASLLAVSTNAQYF.

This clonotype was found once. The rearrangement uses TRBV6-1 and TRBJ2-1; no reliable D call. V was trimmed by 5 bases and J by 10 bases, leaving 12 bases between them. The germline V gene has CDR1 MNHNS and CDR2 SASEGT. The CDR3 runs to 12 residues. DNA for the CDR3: TGTGCCAGCAGTCCTCACCTTCGCGAGCAGTTCTTC. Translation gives CASSPHLREQFF.

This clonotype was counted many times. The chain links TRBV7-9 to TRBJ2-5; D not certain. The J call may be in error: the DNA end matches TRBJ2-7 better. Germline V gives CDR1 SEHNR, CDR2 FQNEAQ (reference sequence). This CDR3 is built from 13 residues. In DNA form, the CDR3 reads TGTGCCAGCAGCTTAGCGGATCCGACCGAGCAGTACTTC. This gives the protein CASSLADPTEQYF.

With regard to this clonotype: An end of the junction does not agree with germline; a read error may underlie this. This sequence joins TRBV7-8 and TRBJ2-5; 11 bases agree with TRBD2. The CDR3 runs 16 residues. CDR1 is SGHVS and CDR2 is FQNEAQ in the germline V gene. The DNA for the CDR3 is TGTGCCAGCACCCCGGCCTCTAGCGGGGGGCAGGCGACCCAATACTTC. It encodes CASTPASSGGQATQYF.

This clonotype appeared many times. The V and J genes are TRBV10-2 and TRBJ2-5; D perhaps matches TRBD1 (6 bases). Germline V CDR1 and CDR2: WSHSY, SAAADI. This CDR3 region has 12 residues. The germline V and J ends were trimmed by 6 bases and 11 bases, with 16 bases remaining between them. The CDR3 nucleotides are TGCGCCAGCAGACCGTCCGAGGGGGAGCAGTACTTC. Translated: CASRPSEGEQYF.

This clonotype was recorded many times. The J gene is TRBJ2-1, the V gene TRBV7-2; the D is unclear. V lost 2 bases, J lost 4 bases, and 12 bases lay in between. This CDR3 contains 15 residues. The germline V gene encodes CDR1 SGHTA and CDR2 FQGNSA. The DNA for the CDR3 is TGTGCCAGCAGCTTATCGTCGATCGTTTACAATGAGCAGTTCTTC. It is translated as CASSLSSIVYNEQFF. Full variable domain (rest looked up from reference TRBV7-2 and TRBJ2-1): GAGVSQSPSNKVTEKGKDVELRCDPISGHTALYWYRQSLGQGLEFLIYFQGNSAPDKSGLPSDRFSAERTGGSVSTLTIQRTQQEDSAVYLCASSLSSIVYNEQFFGPGTRLTVL.

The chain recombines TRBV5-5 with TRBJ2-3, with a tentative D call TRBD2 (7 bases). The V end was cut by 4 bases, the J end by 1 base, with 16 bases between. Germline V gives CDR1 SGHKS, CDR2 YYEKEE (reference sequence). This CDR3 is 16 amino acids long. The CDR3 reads CASSAYREGGTDTQYF. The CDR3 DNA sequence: TGTGCCAGCAGCGCCTACAGGGAGGGAGGCACAGATACGCAGTATTTT. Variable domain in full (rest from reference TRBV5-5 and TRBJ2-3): DAGVTQSPTHLIKTRGQQVTLRCSPISGHKSVSWYQQVLGQGPQFIFQYYEKEERGRGNFPDRFSARQFPNYSSELNVNALLLGDSALYLCASSAYREGGTDTQYFGPGTRLTVL.

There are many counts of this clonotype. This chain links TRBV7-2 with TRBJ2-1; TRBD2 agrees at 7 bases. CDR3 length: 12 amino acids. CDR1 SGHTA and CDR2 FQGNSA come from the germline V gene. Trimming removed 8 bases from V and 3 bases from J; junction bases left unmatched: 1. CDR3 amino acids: CASGLVYNEQFF. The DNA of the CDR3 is TGTGCCAGCGGACTAGTCTACAATGAGCAGTTCTTC.

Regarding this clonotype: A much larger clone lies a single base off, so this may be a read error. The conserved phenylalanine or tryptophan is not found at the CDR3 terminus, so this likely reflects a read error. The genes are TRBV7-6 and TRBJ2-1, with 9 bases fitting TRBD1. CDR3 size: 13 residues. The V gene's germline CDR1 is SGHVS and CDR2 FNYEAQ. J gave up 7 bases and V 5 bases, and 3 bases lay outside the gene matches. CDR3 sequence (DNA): TGTGCCAGCAGCCACAGGGGGCCGAATGAGCAGTTCTTA. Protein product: CASSHRGPNEQFL.

The CDR3 nucleotides read TGTGCCAGCAGCTTAGAGTCGGCCCCCGGGGCCAACGTCCTGACTTTC. Amino acids: CASSLESAPGANVLTF. The genes are TRBV7-2 and TRBJ2-6; D is unclear. V was cut by 1 base and J by 4 bases, with 11 bases left in between. CDR3 length equals 16 residues. Germline V gene lookup returns CDR1 SGHTA and CDR2 FQGNSA.

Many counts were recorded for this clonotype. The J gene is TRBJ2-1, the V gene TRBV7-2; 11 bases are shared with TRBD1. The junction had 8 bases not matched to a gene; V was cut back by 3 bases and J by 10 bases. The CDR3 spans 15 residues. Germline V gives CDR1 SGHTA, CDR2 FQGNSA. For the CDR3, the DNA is TGTGCCAGCAGCTTCGGTGGACAGGGGGCGCTGGAGCAGTTCTTC. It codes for CASSFGGQGALEQFF.

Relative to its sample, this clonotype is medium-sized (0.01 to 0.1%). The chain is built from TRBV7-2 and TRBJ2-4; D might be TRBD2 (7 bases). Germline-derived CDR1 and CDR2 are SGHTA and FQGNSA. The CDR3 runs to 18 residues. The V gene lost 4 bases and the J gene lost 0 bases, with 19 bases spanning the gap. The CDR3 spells CASSYRGRASEAKNIQYF. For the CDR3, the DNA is TGTGCCAGCAGCTATAGGGGGAGGGCCTCCGAAGCCAAAAACATTCAGTACTTC.

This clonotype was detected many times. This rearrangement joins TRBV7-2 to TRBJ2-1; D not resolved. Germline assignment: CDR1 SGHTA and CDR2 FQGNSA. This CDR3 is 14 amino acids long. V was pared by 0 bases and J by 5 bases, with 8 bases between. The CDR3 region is CASSLAFANNEQFF. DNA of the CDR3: TGTGCCAGCAGCTTAGCATTCGCCAACAATGAGCAGTTCTTC.